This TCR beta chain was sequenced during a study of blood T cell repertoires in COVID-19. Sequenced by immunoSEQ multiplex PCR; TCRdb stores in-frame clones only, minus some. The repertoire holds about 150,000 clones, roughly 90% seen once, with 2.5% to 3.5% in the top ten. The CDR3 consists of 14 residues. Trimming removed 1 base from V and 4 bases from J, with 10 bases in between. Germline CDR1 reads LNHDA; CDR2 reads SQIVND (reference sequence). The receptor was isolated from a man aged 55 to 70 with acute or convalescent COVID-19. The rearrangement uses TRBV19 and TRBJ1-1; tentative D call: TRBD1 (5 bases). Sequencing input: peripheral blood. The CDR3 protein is CASSIGRVGTEAFF. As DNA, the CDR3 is TGTGCCAGTAGTATAGGCAGGGTTGGCACTGAAGCTTTCTTT.